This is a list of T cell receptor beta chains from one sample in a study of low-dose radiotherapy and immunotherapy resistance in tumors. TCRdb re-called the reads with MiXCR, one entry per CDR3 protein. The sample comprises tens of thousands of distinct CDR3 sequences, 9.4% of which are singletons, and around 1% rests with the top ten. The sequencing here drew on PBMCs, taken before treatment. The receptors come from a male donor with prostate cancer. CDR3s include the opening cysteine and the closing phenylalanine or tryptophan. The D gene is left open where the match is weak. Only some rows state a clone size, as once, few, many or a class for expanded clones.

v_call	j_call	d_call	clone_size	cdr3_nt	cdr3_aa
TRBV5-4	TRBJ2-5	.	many	TGTGTCAGCAGCTTCGGCAGGGGAGGGCGGGAGACCCAGTACTTC	CVSSFGRGGRETQYF
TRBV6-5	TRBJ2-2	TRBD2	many	TGTGCCAGCAGTTACAGCGGGGGCACCGGGGAGCTGTTTTTT	CASSYSGGTGELFF
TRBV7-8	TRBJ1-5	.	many	TGTGCCAGCAGCTCGGAGCAGCCCCAGCATTTT	CASSSEQPQHF
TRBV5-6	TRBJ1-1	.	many	TGTGCCAGCAGCTTGCCGGTGAACACTGAAGCTTTCTTT	CASSLPVNTEAFF
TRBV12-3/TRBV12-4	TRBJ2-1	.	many	TGTGCCAGCAGTTTGCCGGGGCGCTACAATGAGCAGTTCTTC	CASSLPGRYNEQFF
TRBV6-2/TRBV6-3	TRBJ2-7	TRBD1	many	TGTGCCAGCAGTTACTCGCTACAGGGGGCGGGTGAGCAGTACTTC	CASSYSLQGAGEQYF
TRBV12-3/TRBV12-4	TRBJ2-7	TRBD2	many	TGTGCCAGCAGTTTTTGGGGGGGGGCCTACGAGCAGTACTTC	CASSFWGGAYEQYF
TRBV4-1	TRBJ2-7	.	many	TGCGCCAGCAGCCAAGGATTCGGGACCTACGAGCAGTACTTC	CASSQGFGTYEQYF
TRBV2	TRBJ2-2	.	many	TGTGCCAGCACCAAAACGACACCGAACACCGGGGAGCTGTTTTTT	CASTKTTPNTGELFF
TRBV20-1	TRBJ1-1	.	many	TGCAGTGCTAGAGAGACAGGACCTTTGACTGAAGCTTTCTTT	CSARETGPLTEAFF
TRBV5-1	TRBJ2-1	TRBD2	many	TGCGCCAGCAGCTACAGCGGGACCAATTACAATGAGCAGTTCTTC	CASSYSGTNYNEQFF
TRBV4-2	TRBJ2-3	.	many	TGTGCCAGCAGCCAAGTGGGGCTAGCCCCAGATACGCAGTATTTT	CASSQVGLAPDTQYF
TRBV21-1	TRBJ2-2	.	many	.	CASSPARGTSRPWPGSCFF
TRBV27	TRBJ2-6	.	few	TGTGCCAGCAGTTTAAGCGCCGTTACGGGGGCCAACGTCCTGACTTTC	CASSLSAVTGANVLTF
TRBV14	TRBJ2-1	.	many	TGTGCCAGCAGCCAAGCGGCGGAGGCTGAGCAGTTCTTC	CASSQAAEAEQFF
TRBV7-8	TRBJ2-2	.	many	TGTGCCAGCAGCTTAGCGGAGCTTTCCGGGGAGCTGTTTTTT	CASSLAELSGELFF
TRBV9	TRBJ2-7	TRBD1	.	TGTGCCAGCAGCTTGACCGGGACAGGGGTCGACAAGCAGTACTTC	CASSLTGTGVDKQYF
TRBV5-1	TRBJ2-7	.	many	TGCGCCAGCAGCTTGGGGGGAGGCAGGTTGTCAGACGAGCAGTACTTC	CASSLGGGRLSDEQYF
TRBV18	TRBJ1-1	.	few	TGTGCCAGCTCTCAGTTAGCGGGGATGAACACTGAAGCTTTCTTT	CASSQLAGMNTEAFF
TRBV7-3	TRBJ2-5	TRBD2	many	TGTGCCAGCAAGAGGGGGGGACTAGCGGAAGAGACCCAGTACTTC	CASKRGGLAEETQYF
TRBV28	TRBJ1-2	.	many	TGTGCCAGCAGCCTCCCCGGTTTCGGACACTACACCTTC	CASSLPGFGHYTF
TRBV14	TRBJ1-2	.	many	TGTGCCAGCAGCCAAGACTATGGCGATGGCTACACCTTC	CASSQDYGDGYTF
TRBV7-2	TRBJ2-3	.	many	TGTGCCAGCAGCTTAGGACCGCGGGCAGATACGCAGTATTTT	CASSLGPRADTQYF
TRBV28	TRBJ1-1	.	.	TGTGCCAGCACCGTGATGGGCACTGAAGCTTTCTTT	CASTVMGTEAFF
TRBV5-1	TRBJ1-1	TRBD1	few	TGCGCCAGCAGCCTCCAGGGGGGGGTAGGAGGAACTGAAGCTTTCTTT	CASSLQGGVGGTEAFF
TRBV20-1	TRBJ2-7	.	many	TGCAGTGCTAGGAGAACAGGGTGGGCCTACGAGCAGTACTTC	CSARRTGWAYEQYF
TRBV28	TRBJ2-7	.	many	TGTGCCAGCAGTAAGGGTACCCCCTACGAGCAGTACTTC	CASSKGTPYEQYF
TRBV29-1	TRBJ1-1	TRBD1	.	TGCAGCGTTGCCGGGACAGGGGCATCCCCCCTTGAAGCTTTCTTT	CSVAGTGASPLEAFF
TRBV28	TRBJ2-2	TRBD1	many	TGTGCCAGCTATACTTGGACAGGGTCGGGCGGGGAGCTGTTTTTT	CASYTWTGSGGELFF
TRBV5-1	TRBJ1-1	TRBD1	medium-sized	TGCGCCAGCAGCTTGGAGGGGGCGAGAACTGAAGCTTTCTTT	CASSLEGARTEAFF
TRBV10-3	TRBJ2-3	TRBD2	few	TGTGCCATCAGTGAGTTCGGCGGGAGGGGCACAGATACGCAGTATTTT	CAISEFGGRGTDTQYF
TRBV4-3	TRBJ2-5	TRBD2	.	TGCGCCAGCAGCCAAGAATGGGATAGCGGGAGGGCAGTGGAGACCCAGTACTTC	CASSQEWDSGRAVETQYF
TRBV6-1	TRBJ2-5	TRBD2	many	TGTGCCAGCAGTCTTAGCGGGAGGGCCCAACAAGAGACCCAGTACTTC	CASSLSGRAQQETQYF
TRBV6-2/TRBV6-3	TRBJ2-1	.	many	TGTGCCAGCAGTTACCGGCTGACTTACAATGAGCAGTTCTTC	CASSYRLTYNEQFF
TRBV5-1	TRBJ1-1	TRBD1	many	TGCGCCAGCAGCTTGGTCGGACAGGGGGCGCGTCTGAACACTGAAGCTTTCTTT	CASSLVGQGARLNTEAFF
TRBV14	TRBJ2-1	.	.	TGTGCCAGCAGCCAAGACAGGAGGAATCTTGCTTGGGAGCAGTTCTTC	CASSQDRRNLAWEQFF
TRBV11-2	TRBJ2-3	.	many	TGTGCCAGCAGCCGTTTTAGCACAGATACGCAGTATTTT	CASSRFSTDTQYF
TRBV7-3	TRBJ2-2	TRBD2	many	TGTGCCAGCAGCTTCTATCGCGTAGCGGGAGGGAGCACCGGGGAGCTGTTTTTT	CASSFYRVAGGSTGELFF
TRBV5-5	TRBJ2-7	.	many	TGTGCCAGCAGCTTGTCACGGTCCACCTACGAGCAGTACTTC	CASSLSRSTYEQYF
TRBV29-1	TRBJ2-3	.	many	TGCAGCGTTGATATCGCGAGTGGAGATACGCAGTATTTT	CSVDIASGDTQYF
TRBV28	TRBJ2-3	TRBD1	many	TGTGCCAGCAGCCCTAATCCGGGACAGGCCACAGATACGCAGTATTTT	CASSPNPGQATDTQYF
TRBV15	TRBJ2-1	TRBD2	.	TGTGCCACCAGCACCTCCACCGGGACTACCAATGAGCAGTTCTTC	CATSTSTGTTNEQFF
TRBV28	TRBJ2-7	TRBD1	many	TGTGCCAGCAGCTCGTCCGGGACAGTTATTAACGAGCAGTACTTC	CASSSSGTVINEQYF
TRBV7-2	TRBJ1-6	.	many	TGTGCCAGCAGCTTAGGCGGGCAGACAGGCGTCTCACCCCTCCACTTT	CASSLGGQTGVSPLHF
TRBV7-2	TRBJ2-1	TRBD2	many	TGTGCCAGCAGCTTAGGGGGCGGAAGCGGGATACAGTTCTTC	CASSLGGGSGIQFF
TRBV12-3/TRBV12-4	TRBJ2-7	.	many	TGTGCCAGCAGTGCCCAGGAGGCCTACGAGCAGTACTTC	CASSAQEAYEQYF
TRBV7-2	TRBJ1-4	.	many	TGTGCCAGCAGCCCGAGACAGTGGGGTGAAAAACTGTTTTTT	CASSPRQWGEKLFF
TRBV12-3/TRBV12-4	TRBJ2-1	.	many	TGTGCCAGCAGTTTAAGCCCGGGGGCCGGCGGAAATGAGCAGTTCTTC	CASSLSPGAGGNEQFF
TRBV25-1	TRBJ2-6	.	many	TGTGCCAGCAGTGCGGCGGGAGGGGCCAACGTCCTGACTTTC	CASSAAGGANVLTF